What follows is one T cell receptor (beta chain) and its context. This entry is derived from a study of Graves' ophthalmopathy and Graves' hyperthyroidism. Transcripts of RNA were the source for amplifying TCR beta CDR3 regions. HTBI-primed first-round RT-PCR preceded second-round multiplex PCR. TCRdb ran MiXCR on the multiplex PCR reads and lists one entry per CDR3 protein. This table has about 700,000 distinct CDR3 sequences, roughly 39% appearing once. V was pared by 5 bases and J by 14 bases, with 24 bases between. There are 14 residues in the CDR3. CDR1 and CDR2 (germline): SGHTA, FQGNSA. The clonotype originates from an adult man with Graves' ophthalmopathy. The rearrangement links TRBV7-2 to TRBJ1-2; D possibly corresponds to TRBD1 (5 bases). Sequenced: peripheral blood. The CDR3 sequence is CASSPYGLAGGYTF. The CDR3 DNA reads TGTGCCAGCAGCCCCTATGGACTAGCGGGGGGATATACCTTC. Full variable domain (remainder filled in from reference TRBV7-2 and TRBJ1-2): GAGVSQSPSNKVTEKGKDVELRCDPISGHTALYWYRQSLGQGLEFLIYFQGNSAPDKSGLPSDRFSAERTGGSVSTLTIQRTQQEDSAVYLCASSPYGLAGGYTFGSGTRLTVV.